This T cell receptor (beta chain) was captured by sequencing in a study of CD8 T cells in ankylosing spondylitis. Study results and limitations: In the blood and synovial fluid of reactive arthritis, some motif variants had been previously reported. Blood from ankylosing spondylitis patients appeared to carry a characteristic roughly 8-variant TCR beta motif. Reportedly, disease-linked clones are significantly enriched in ankylosing spondylitis patients' matched synovial fluid.

Unmatched junction bases numbered 8, after V lost 8 bases and J lost 5 bases. Per the germline V gene, CDR1 is SQVTM and CDR2 is ANQGSEA. CDR3 length: 13 residues. Details on this clonotype: Its antigen is not identified. A read error is possible here, since a much larger clone lies one base away. The conserved phenylalanine or tryptophan normally closing the CDR3 is absent here, so this likely arose from a read error.

For TCR beta, libraries came from quantitative 5'-RACE with molecular barcodes. In TCRdb, the 5' RACE reads were re-called with MiXCR into one record per CDR3 protein. The sample holds hundreds of thousands of distinct CDR3 sequences, less than 25% seen once. The V call is TRBV29-1, the J call TRBJ2-5, with 10 positions matching TRBD1. The TCR was taken from a female donor with ankylosing spondylitis or in good health (not recorded which). Material: blood, either unsorted or a sorted T cell fraction (not recorded which). The CDR3 reads CSTGTGADETQYL. The CDR3 DNA is TGCAGCACGGGGACAGGGGCGGACGAGACCCAGTACCTC.